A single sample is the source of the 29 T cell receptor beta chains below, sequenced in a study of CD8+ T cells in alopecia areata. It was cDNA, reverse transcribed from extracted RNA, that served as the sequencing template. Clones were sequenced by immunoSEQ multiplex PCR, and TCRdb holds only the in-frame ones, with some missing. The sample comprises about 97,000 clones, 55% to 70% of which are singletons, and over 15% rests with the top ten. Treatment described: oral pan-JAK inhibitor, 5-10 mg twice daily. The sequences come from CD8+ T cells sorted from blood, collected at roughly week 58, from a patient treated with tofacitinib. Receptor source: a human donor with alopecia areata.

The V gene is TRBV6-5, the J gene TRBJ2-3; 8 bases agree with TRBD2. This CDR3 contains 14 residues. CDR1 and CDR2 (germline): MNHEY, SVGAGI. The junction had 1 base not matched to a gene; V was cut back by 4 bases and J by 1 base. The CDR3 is CASSSGGGTDTQYF. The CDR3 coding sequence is TGTGCCAGCAGTTCCGGGGGGGGCACAGATACGCAGTATTTT.

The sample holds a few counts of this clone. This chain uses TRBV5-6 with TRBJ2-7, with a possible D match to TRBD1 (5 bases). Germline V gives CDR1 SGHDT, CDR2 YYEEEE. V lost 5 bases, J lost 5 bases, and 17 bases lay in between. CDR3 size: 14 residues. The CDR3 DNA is TGTGCCAGCAGACCAAGACAGTCACTTCACGAGCAGTACTTC. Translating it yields CASRPRQSLHEQYF. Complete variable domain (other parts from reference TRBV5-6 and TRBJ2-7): DAGVTQSPTHLIKTRGQQVTLRCSPKSGHDTVSWYQQALGQGPQFIFQYYEEEERQRGNFPDRFSGHQFPNYSSELNVNALLLGDSALYLCASRPRQSLHEQYFGPGTRLTVT.

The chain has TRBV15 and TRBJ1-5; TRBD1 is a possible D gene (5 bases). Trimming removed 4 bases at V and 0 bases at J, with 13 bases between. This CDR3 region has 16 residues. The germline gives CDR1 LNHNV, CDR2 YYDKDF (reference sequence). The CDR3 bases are TGTGCCACCAGCACCAAGGTGGGGCTTAGCAATCAGCCCCAGCATTTT. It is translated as CATSTKVGLSNQPQHF.

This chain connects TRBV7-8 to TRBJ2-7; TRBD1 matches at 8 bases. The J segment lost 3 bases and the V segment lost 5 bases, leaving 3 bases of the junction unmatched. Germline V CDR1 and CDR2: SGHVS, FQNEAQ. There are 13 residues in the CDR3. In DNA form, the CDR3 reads TGTGCCAGCAGCCCGGGACAGGTCTACGAGCAGTACTTC. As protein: CASSPGQVYEQYF. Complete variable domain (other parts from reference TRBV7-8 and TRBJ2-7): GAGVSQSPRYKVAKRGQDVALRCDPISGHVSLFWYQQALGQGPEFLTYFQNEAQLDKSGLPSDRFFAERPEGSVSTLKIQRTQQEDSAVYLCASSPGQVYEQYFGPGTRLTVT.

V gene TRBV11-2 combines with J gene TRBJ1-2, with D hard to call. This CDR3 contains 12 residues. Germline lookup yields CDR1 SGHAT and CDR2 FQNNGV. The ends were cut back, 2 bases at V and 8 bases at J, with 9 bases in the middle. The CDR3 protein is CASSLSSRGYTF. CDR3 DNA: TGTGCCAGCAGCTTAAGTTCGAGGGGCTACACCTTC.

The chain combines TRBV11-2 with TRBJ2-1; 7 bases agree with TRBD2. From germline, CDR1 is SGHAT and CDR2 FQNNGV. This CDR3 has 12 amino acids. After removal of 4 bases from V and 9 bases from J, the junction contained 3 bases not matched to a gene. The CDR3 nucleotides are TGTGCCAGCAGCTCAGGCGGGGGTGAGCAGTTCTTC. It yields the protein CASSSGGGEQFF.

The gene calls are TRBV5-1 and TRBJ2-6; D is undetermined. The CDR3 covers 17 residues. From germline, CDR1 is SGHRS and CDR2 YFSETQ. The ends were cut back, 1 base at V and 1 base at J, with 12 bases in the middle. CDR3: CASSLWAVGSGANVLTF. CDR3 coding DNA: TGCGCCAGCAGCTTGTGGGCCGTGGGGTCTGGGGCCAACGTCCTGACTTTC.

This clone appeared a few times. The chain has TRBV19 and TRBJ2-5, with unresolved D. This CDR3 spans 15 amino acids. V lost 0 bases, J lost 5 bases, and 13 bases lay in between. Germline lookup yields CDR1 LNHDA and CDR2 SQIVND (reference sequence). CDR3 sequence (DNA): TGTGCCAGTAGTATAGATGGGTATATCAGGGAGACCCAGTACTTC. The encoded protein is CASSIDGYIRETQYF.

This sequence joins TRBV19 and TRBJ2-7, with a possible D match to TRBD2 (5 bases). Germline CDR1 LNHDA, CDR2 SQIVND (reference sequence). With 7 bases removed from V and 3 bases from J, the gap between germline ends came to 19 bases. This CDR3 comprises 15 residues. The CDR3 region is CASTTKDNGGYEQYF. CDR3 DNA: TGTGCCAGTACTACCAAGGATAACGGAGGCTACGAGCAGTACTTC.

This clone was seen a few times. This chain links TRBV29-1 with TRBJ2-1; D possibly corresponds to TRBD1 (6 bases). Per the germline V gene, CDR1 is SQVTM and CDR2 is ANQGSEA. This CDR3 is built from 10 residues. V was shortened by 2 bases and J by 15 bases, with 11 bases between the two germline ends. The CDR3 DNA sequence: TGCAGCGTTGAACACAGGGCAAGGTTCTTC. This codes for CSVEHRARFF.

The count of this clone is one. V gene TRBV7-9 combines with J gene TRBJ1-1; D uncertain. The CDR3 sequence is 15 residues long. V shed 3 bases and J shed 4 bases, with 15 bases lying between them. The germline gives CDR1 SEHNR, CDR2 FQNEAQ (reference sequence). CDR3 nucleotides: TGTGCCAGCAGCTTTATTGACTTTCTGAGCACTGAAGCTTTCTTT. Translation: CASSFIDFLSTEAFF.

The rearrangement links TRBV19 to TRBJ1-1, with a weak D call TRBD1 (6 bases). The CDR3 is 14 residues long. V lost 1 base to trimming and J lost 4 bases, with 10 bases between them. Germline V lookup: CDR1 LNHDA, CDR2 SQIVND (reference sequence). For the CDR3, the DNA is TGTGCCAGTAGTATAGGAGGAGGGGGCACTGAAGCTTTCTTT. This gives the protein CASSIGGGGTEAFF.

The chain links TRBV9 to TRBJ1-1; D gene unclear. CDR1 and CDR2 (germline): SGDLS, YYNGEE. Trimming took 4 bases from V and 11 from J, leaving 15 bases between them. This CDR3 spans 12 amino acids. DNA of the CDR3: TGTGCCAGCAGCCCCTCTTATGGTGAGGCTTTCTTT. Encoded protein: CASSPSYGEAFF.

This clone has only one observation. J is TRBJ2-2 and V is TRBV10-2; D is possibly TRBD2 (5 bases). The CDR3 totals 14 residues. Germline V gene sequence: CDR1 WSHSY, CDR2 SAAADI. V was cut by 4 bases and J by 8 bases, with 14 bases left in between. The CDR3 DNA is TGCGCCAGCAGTGTGTTTTTGGAGGCGGGGGAGCTGTTTTTT. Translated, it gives CASSVFLEAGELFF.

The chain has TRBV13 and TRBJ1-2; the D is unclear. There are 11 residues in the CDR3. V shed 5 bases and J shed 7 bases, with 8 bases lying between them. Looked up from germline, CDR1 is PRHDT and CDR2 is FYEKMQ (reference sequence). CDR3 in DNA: TGTGCCAGCAGCGAGGGAAGTGGCTACACCTTC. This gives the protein CASSEGSGYTF.

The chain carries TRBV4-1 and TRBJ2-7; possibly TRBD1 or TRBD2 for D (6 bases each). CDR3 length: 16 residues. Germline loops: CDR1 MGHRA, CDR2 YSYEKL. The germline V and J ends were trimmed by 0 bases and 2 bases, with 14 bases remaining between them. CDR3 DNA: TGCGCCAGCAGCCAAGATAGCGGAGGGGGGACCTACGAGCAGTACTTC. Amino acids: CASSQDSGGGTYEQYF.

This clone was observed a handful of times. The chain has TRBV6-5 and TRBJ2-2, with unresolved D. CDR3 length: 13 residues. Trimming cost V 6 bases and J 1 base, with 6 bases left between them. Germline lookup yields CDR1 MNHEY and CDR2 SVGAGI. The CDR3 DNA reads TGTGCCAGCAGCTCCGGGAACACCGGGGAGCTGTTTTTT. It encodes CASSSGNTGELFF.

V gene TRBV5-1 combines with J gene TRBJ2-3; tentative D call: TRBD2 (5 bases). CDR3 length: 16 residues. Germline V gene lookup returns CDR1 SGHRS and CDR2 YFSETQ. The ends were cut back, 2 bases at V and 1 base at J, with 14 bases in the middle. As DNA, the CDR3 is TGCGCCAGCAGCTTTTCTAGTGAGCGGCGCACAGATACGCAGTATTTT. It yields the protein CASSFSSERRTDTQYF. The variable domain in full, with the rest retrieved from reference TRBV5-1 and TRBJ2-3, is KAGVTQTPRYLIKTRGQQVTLSCSPISGHRSVSWYQQTPGQGLQFLFEYFSETQRNKGNFPGRFSGRQFSNSRSEMNVSTLELGDSALYLCASSFSSERRTDTQYFGPGTRLTVL.

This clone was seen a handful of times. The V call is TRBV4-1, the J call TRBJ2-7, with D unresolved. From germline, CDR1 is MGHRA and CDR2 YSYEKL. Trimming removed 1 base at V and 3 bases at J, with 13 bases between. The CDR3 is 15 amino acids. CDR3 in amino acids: CASSQGVMRGYEQYF. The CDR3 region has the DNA TGCGCCAGCAGCCAAGGGGTAATGCGCGGCTACGAGCAGTACTTC.

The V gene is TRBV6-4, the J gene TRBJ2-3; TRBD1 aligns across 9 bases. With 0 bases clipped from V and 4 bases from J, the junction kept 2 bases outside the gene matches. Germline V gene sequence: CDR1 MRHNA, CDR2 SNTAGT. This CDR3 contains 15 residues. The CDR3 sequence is CASSDSQGASDTQYF. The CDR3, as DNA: TGTGCCAGCAGTGACTCACAGGGGGCATCAGATACGCAGTATTTT.

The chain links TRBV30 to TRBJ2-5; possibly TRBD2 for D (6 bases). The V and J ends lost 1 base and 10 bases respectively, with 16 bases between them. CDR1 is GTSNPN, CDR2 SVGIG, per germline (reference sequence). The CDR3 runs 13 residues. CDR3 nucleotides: TGTGCCTGGAGTGCGCGGGATCGGCTGGGCCAGTACTTC. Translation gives CAWSARDRLGQYF.

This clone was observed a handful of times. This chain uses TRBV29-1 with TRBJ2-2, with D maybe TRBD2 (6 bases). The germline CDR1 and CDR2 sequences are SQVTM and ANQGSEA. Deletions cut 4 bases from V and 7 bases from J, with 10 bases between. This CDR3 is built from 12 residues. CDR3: CSVVGGNGELFF. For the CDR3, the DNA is TGCAGCGTTGTCGGAGGGAACGGGGAGCTGTTTTTT.

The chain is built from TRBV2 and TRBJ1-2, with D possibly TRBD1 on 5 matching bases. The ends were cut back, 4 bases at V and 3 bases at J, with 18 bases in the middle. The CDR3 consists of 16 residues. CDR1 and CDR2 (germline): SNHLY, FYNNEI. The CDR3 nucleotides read TGTGCCAGCAGTGGACCGGGGCAACCCCCGGACTATGGCTACACCTTC. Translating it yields CASSGPGQPPDYGYTF.

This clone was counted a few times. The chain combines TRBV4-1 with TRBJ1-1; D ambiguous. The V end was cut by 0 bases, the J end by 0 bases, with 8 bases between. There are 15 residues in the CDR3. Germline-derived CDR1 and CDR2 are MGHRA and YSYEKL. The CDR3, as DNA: TGCGCCAGCAGCCAAGATGACACCATGAACACTGAAGCTTTCTTT. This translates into CASSQDDTMNTEAFF.

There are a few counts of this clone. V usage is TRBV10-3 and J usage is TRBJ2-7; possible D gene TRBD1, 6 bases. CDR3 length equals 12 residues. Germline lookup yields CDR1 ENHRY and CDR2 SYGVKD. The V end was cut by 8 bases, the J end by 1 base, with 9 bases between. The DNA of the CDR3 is TGTGCCATCCAGAGGGGGTCCTACGAGCAGTACTTC. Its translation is CAIQRGSYEQYF.

The CDR3 DNA sequence: TGTGCCAGCAGTGCCAAGACTAGCGGGGGCCCCACCTACGAGCAGTACTTC. This codes for CASSAKTSGGPTYEQYF. This chain connects TRBV2 to TRBJ2-7; 12 bases match TRBD2. CDR1 and CDR2 from the germline V gene are SNHLY and FYNNEI. This CDR3 region has 17 residues. The V segment lost 4 bases and the J segment 2 bases; nucleotides outside the gene matches: 9. Looking up the rest from reference TRBV2 and TRBJ2-7 gives the full variable domain: EPEVTQTPSHQVTQMGQEVILRCVPISNHLYFYWYRQILGQKVEFLVSFYNNEISEKSEIFDDQFSVERPDGSNFTLKIRSTKLEDSAMYFCASSAKTSGGPTYEQYFGPGTRLTVT.

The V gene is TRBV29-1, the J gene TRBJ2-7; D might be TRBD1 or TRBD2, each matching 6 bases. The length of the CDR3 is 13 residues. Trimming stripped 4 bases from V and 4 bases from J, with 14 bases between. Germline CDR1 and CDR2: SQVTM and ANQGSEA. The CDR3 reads CSVAGEVGYEQYF. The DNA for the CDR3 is TGCAGCGTTGCAGGGGAGGTCGGTTACGAGCAGTACTTC.

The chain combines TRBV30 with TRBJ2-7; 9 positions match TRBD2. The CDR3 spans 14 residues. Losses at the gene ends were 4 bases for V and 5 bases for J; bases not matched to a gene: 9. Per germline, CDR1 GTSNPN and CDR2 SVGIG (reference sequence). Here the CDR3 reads CAWIESGGFDEQYF. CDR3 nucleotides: TGTGCCTGGATAGAGAGCGGGGGGTTCGACGAGCAGTACTTC.

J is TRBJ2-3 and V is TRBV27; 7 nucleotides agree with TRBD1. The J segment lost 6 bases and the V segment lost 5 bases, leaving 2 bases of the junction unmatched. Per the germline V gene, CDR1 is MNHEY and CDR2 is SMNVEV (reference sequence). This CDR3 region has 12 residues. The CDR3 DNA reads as TGTGCCAGCAGTGAACAGGGGGATACGCAGTATTTT. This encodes CASSEQGDTQYF.